These T cell receptor beta chains were read from a single sample in a study of cytomegalovirus exposure and HLA in healthy donors. The method was immunoSEQ multiplex PCR; TCRdb's version includes in-frame clones alone and lacks a portion of them. In the table there are fewer than 70,000 clones, around 72% of which are singletons. Sequences were obtained from PBMCs. These receptors were collected from a male donor in good health and CMV-seropositive. Each CDR3 is given with its conserved first and last residue. The D gene is left open where the match is weak. The size field is filled for only some rows; it gives once, few, many or a size class.

cdr3_nt cdr3_aa v_call cdr3_length d_call j_call clone_size
TGCGCCAGCAGGGCGGGAGCCTACGAGCAGTACTTC CASRAGAYEQYF TRBV10-2 12 TRBD2 TRBJ2-7 .
TGTGCCACCAGCAGAGTTTGGGCGGGAGTGGAAACAGATACGCAGTATTTT CATSRVWAGVETDTQYF TRBV15 17 TRBD2 TRBJ2-3 few
TGTGCCAGCAGCTTGGGACAGGCCCAAGAGACCCAGTACTTC CASSLGQAQETQYF TRBV7-9 14 TRBD1 TRBJ2-5 .
TGTGCCATCAGGGGAGAGGAGAATGAAAAACTGTTTTTT CAIRGEENEKLFF TRBV10-3 13 . TRBJ1-4 .
TGTGCCAGCAGTTTGGAGGGAGAGACCCAGTACTTC CASSLEGETQYF TRBV27 12 . TRBJ2-5 few
TGTGCCAGCAAGCGACAGGGTCACTACGAGCAGTACTTC CASKRQGHYEQYF TRBV13 13 TRBD1 TRBJ2-7 .
TGTGCCAGCACCCGTTTGGGACAGGGGAATCAGCCCCAGCATTTT CASTRLGQGNQPQHF TRBV28 15 TRBD1 TRBJ1-5 .
TGTGCCAGCAGCCTGACCCAGGGGAACGACGAGCAGTACTTC CASSLTQGNDEQYF TRBV4-2 14 . TRBJ2-7 .
TGCGCCAGCAGCTTGGGGCTAGCGGACCAGGGGACCCAGTACTTC CASSLGLADQGTQYF TRBV5-1 15 TRBD2 TRBJ2-5 .
TGCGCCAGCAGCCAAGATAGGCAGGCAATCTACGAGCAGTACTTC CASSQDRQAIYEQYF TRBV4-1 15 . TRBJ2-7 .
TGTGCCAGCAGTCGTAGTTGGGGCATCGGCACCGGGGAGCTGTTTTTT CASSRSWGIGTGELFF TRBV9 16 . TRBJ2-2 .
TGCGCCAGCAGCTTGGGGGGAGGGGCCAAAAACATTCAGTACTTC CASSLGGGAKNIQYF TRBV5-1 15 TRBD2 TRBJ2-4 .
TGCAGCGTTGTCGGGGTAGGGGGCTACGAGCAGTACTTC CSVVGVGGYEQYF TRBV29-1 13 . TRBJ2-7 .
TGTGCCAGCAGCTTATTTGGCGGGAGAATCGACGAGCAGTACTTC CASSLFGGRIDEQYF TRBV7-9 15 TRBD2 TRBJ2-7 few
TGTGCCAGCAGCTTAGTGGGGCAGGGGGGCGGCTACACCTTC CASSLVGQGGGYTF TRBV7-2 14 TRBD1 TRBJ1-2 once
TGTGCCAGCAGTCCGATTAGCGGGAGCTCCTACAATGAGCAGTTCTTC CASSPISGSSYNEQFF TRBV27 16 TRBD2 TRBJ2-1 .
TGTGCCAGCAGTGACCCGGGGGGAAAAGGAAGGGGGAGGTTGGAGCAGTACTTC CASSDPGGKGRGRLEQYF TRBV6-1 18 . TRBJ2-7 .
TGTGCCAGCAGCTTGGACAGGATCACCTACGAGCAGTACTTC CASSLDRITYEQYF TRBV5-4 14 . TRBJ2-7 .
TGTGCCAGCAGCATTTCGGGACTAGCGGGGGGGAATATCCAAGAGACCCAGTACTTC CASSISGLAGGNIQETQYF TRBV9 19 TRBD2 TRBJ2-5 few
TGTGCCAGCAACGATCCGGGACAGGCTAACTATGGCTACACCTTC CASNDPGQANYGYTF TRBV6-5 15 TRBD1 TRBJ1-2 .
TGTGCCAGCAATGACAGGGCCCGCAATCAGCCCCAGCATTTT CASNDRARNQPQHF TRBV2 14 TRBD1 TRBJ1-5 few
TGTGCCAGCAGCGACGGGACTGGAAACACCATATATTTT CASSDGTGNTIYF TRBV7-2 13 . TRBJ1-3 .
TGCGCCAGCAGCCCCCTTGACACCGGGGAGCTGTTTTTT CASSPLDTGELFF TRBV5-1 13 . TRBJ2-2 .
TGCGCCAGCAGCTTGGGGGACTCGGGAGGACGTAATGAGCAGTTCTTC CASSLGDSGGRNEQFF TRBV5-1 16 TRBD2 TRBJ2-1 .
TGTGCCAGCAGTCCCGGCGGAAACATTCAGTACTTC CASSPGGNIQYF TRBV5-6 12 . TRBJ2-4 .
TGTGCCAGTAGTCGGACAGGGGCCTATACAACTAATGAAAAACTGTTTTTT CASSRTGAYTTNEKLFF TRBV19 17 TRBD1 TRBJ1-4 .
TGTGCCAGCAGCCAACGGGTGAACGCGCATTTT CASSQRVNAHF TRBV28 11 . TRBJ1-5 .
TGTGCCAGCAGCGTACTAGGCCGCGACACAGGGGGCTGGGGCTACACCTTC CASSVLGRDTGGWGYTF TRBV9 17 TRBD1 TRBJ1-2 few
TGTGCCAGCAGTTACGGCGGGGGGACGTACCAAGAGACCCAGTACTTC CASSYGGGTYQETQYF TRBV6-5 16 TRBD2 TRBJ2-5 few
TGTGCCAGCAGCTTAGCGCAGGGGCTATCGACTGAAGCTTTCTTT CASSLAQGLSTEAFF TRBV7-9 15 . TRBJ1-1 .
TGTGCCAGTAGTGGACTAGCGGGAGGGCAGGATGAGCAGTTCTTC CASSGLAGGQDEQFF TRBV19 15 TRBD2 TRBJ2-1 once
TGCGCCAGCAGCACAGAACCTAGCCTGAACACTGAAGCTTTCTTT CASSTEPSLNTEAFF TRBV5-1 15 . TRBJ1-1 .
TGCGCCAGTACGAAAACGGGGGGCGTCGACGGAAACACCATATATTTT CASTKTGGVDGNTIYF TRBV10-2 16 . TRBJ1-3 .
TGCAGCGTGCGGGGGGTCTCTGGGGCCAACGTCCTGACTTTC CSVRGVSGANVLTF TRBV29-1 14 TRBD2 TRBJ2-6 few
TGTGCCATCAGGATGGGACAGGGGGCACCGGATACGCAGTATTTT CAIRMGQGAPDTQYF TRBV10-3 15 TRBD1 TRBJ2-3 .
TGTGCCAGCAGCTCGCTACCACAGGGGCCCCTCCACTTT CASSSLPQGPLHF TRBV5-5 13 TRBD1 TRBJ1-6 once
TGTGCCAGCAGCCCCCATTCTGGAAACACCATATATTTT CASSPHSGNTIYF TRBV7-8 13 . TRBJ1-3 few
TGTGCCTGGAGTCTGGGCAGCTCTGGAAACACCATATATTTT CAWSLGSSGNTIYF TRBV30 14 . TRBJ1-3 once
TGTGCCAGCAGCGCCCCCGGACTTTCAGATACGCAGTATTTT CASSAPGLSDTQYF TRBV9 14 . TRBJ2-3 .
TGTGCTAGTGGGCCGGGACAGGGGTCCCACGAGCAGTACTTC CASGPGQGSHEQYF TRBV12-5 14 TRBD1 TRBJ2-7 .
TGTGCCAGCAGCGTAGAGGGGGGACTAGCGGGAGTCGAGCAGTACTTC CASSVEGGLAGVEQYF TRBV9 16 TRBD2 TRBJ2-7 .
TGTGCCAGCAGTTTCGGGGGGGGCGGGGATACGCAGTATTTT CASSFGGGGDTQYF TRBV6-1 14 TRBD2 TRBJ2-3 .
TGTGCCAGCACCTTAGGACTAGCGGTCTACAATGAGCAGTTCTTC CASTLGLAVYNEQFF TRBV7-2 15 TRBD2 TRBJ2-1 few
TGTGCCAGCAGCTTACGGGGGGGGGCCGGGGAGACCCAGTACTTC CASSLRGGAGETQYF TRBV7-9 15 TRBD2 TRBJ2-5 once
TGCGCCAGCAGCCATAACCTGAGACTAGCGGGGGAGCAGTACTTC CASSHNLRLAGEQYF TRBV4-1 15 TRBD2 TRBJ2-7 .
TGTGCCAGCAGCGTATCGGGGGGGATCACAGATACGCAGTATTTT CASSVSGGITDTQYF TRBV9 15 TRBD2 TRBJ2-3 once
TGTGCCAGCACACTCATGGGCGGGGGGGCCTCGTTGAAAAATGAGCAGTTCTTC CASTLMGGGASLKNEQFF TRBV11-2 18 TRBD2 TRBJ2-1 .